The T cell receptor beta chain described here comes from a study of blood T cells in healthy people across ages. Study-level points and caveats: Investigators treated diversity estimates from one million T cells as underestimates.

The germline V gene has CDR1 MGHRA and CDR2 YSYEKL. The CDR3 loop spans 16 amino acids. V dropped 1 base and J dropped 1 base, with 13 bases sitting between them. Sample-barcoded 5' priming and a J-beta primer mix drove a second PCR of roughly 7 to 11 cycles. TCRdb reanalysed the 5' RACE reads using MiXCR and keeps one entry per CDR3 protein. Here the sample spans around 1.7 million distinct CDR3 sequences, 28% being singletons. Turning to this clonotype: Its antigen remains unknown.

The sequencing sample was made of blood. The chain couples TRBV4-1 to TRBJ2-5; D possibly corresponds to TRBD1 (6 bases). The TCR sequence derives from a woman aged 30 to 39 in good health. The CDR3 coding sequence is TGCGCCAGCAGCCAAGTCCAGGGGACCAGCCAAGAGACCCAGTACTTC. This encodes CASSQVQGTSQETQYF.